The TCR beta chain described here comes from a study of control samples from healthy donors and cancer patients. Germline CDR1 SGHAT, CDR2 FQNNGV. This CDR3 is 15 amino acids long. V was cut by 5 bases and J by 1 base, with 15 bases left in between. TCRdb keeps only in-frame clones here, not all; method: immunoSEQ multiplex PCR. This table has 130,000 or so clones, about nine tenths appearing once. Sequenced input: blood. This sequence originates from a man in his forties or fifties in good health. The rearrangement joins TRBV11-2 to TRBJ2-7; D may correspond to TRBD1 or TRBD2 (6 bases each). CDR3 DNA sequence: TGTGCCAGCAGCCAACAAGGGGGGTGGTCCTACGAGCAGTACTTC. Encoded protein: CASSQQGGWSYEQYF.